This T cell receptor (beta chain) was found in a study of blood T cell repertoires in COVID-19. Study-wide background: The cDNA or gDNA used as material had been derived from T cells, B-cell-depleted T cells, or PBMCs.

Profiled with immunoSEQ multiplex PCR; TCRdb holds only in-frame clones, not every one. The profile shows 35,000 to 50,000 clones, roughly 85% of them singletons. Germline assignment: CDR1 MNHEY and CDR2 SVGAGI. V lost 6 bases, J lost 7 bases, and 5 bases stayed unmatched. The CDR3 length is 14 residues. Sample: peripheral blood. The rearrangement joins TRBV6-5 to TRBJ2-1; 11 nucleotides agree with TRBD2. The receptor was isolated from a woman in her seventies with acute or convalescent COVID-19. CDR3 DNA sequence: TGTGCCAGCAGCAATAGCGGGAGGGGGAATGAGCAGTTCTTC. The encoded protein is CASSNSGRGNEQFF.